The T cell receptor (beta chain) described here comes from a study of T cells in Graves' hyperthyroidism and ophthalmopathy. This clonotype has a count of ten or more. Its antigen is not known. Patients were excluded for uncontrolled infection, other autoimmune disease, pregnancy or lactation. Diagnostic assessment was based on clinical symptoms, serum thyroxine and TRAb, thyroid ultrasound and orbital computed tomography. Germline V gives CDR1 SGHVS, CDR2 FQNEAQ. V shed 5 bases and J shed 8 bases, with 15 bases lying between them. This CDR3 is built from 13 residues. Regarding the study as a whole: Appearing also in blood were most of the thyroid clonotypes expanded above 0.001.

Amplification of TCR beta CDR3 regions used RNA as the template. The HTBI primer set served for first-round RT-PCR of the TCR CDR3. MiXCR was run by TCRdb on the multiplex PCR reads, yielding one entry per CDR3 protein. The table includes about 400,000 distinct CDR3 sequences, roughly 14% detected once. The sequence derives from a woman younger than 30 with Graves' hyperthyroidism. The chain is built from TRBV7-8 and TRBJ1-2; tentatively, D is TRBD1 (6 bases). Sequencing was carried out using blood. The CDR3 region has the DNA TGTGCCAGCAGCCGGGACACCCTCGGGGGCTACACCTTC. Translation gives CASSRDTLGGYTF.